The subject of this entry is one T cell receptor beta chain. Its antigen is still unknown. Sequencing was performed with immunoSEQ multiplex PCR; in TCRdb, only in-frame clones are kept and a portion is missing. The data contain approximately 60,000 clones, 92% of them singletons. These data come from a study of CD4 T cells in relation to SARS-CoV-2 and coronaviruses. As for the study in general: Convalescent patients had median age roughly 38 years, range about 21 to 75. Crossreactive spike epitopes shared across donors were mapped to their HLA restriction.

Broader study findings: According to naive versus memory sequencing, detected responses are memory recall, not newly primed. In roughly 60% of donors, memory CD4+ clonotypes crossrecognized SARS-CoV-2 and at least one common cold coronavirus spike.

The junction had 2 bases not matched to a gene; V was cut back by 6 bases and J by 2 bases. The CDR3 runs 16 residues. Germline values: CDR1 ENHRY, CDR2 SYGVKD. This TCR was sampled from an adult with COVID-19. The specimen was naive CD4+ T cells from PBMCs. Stated subset: naive CD4+ T cells isolated by negative enrichment. The V call is TRBV10-3, the J call TRBJ2-1; TRBD2 matches 15 bases. This CDR3 reads CAIRGTSGGTYNEQFF. The CDR3 DNA sequence: TGTGCCATCAGAGGGACTAGCGGGGGGACCTACAATGAGCAGTTCTTC.